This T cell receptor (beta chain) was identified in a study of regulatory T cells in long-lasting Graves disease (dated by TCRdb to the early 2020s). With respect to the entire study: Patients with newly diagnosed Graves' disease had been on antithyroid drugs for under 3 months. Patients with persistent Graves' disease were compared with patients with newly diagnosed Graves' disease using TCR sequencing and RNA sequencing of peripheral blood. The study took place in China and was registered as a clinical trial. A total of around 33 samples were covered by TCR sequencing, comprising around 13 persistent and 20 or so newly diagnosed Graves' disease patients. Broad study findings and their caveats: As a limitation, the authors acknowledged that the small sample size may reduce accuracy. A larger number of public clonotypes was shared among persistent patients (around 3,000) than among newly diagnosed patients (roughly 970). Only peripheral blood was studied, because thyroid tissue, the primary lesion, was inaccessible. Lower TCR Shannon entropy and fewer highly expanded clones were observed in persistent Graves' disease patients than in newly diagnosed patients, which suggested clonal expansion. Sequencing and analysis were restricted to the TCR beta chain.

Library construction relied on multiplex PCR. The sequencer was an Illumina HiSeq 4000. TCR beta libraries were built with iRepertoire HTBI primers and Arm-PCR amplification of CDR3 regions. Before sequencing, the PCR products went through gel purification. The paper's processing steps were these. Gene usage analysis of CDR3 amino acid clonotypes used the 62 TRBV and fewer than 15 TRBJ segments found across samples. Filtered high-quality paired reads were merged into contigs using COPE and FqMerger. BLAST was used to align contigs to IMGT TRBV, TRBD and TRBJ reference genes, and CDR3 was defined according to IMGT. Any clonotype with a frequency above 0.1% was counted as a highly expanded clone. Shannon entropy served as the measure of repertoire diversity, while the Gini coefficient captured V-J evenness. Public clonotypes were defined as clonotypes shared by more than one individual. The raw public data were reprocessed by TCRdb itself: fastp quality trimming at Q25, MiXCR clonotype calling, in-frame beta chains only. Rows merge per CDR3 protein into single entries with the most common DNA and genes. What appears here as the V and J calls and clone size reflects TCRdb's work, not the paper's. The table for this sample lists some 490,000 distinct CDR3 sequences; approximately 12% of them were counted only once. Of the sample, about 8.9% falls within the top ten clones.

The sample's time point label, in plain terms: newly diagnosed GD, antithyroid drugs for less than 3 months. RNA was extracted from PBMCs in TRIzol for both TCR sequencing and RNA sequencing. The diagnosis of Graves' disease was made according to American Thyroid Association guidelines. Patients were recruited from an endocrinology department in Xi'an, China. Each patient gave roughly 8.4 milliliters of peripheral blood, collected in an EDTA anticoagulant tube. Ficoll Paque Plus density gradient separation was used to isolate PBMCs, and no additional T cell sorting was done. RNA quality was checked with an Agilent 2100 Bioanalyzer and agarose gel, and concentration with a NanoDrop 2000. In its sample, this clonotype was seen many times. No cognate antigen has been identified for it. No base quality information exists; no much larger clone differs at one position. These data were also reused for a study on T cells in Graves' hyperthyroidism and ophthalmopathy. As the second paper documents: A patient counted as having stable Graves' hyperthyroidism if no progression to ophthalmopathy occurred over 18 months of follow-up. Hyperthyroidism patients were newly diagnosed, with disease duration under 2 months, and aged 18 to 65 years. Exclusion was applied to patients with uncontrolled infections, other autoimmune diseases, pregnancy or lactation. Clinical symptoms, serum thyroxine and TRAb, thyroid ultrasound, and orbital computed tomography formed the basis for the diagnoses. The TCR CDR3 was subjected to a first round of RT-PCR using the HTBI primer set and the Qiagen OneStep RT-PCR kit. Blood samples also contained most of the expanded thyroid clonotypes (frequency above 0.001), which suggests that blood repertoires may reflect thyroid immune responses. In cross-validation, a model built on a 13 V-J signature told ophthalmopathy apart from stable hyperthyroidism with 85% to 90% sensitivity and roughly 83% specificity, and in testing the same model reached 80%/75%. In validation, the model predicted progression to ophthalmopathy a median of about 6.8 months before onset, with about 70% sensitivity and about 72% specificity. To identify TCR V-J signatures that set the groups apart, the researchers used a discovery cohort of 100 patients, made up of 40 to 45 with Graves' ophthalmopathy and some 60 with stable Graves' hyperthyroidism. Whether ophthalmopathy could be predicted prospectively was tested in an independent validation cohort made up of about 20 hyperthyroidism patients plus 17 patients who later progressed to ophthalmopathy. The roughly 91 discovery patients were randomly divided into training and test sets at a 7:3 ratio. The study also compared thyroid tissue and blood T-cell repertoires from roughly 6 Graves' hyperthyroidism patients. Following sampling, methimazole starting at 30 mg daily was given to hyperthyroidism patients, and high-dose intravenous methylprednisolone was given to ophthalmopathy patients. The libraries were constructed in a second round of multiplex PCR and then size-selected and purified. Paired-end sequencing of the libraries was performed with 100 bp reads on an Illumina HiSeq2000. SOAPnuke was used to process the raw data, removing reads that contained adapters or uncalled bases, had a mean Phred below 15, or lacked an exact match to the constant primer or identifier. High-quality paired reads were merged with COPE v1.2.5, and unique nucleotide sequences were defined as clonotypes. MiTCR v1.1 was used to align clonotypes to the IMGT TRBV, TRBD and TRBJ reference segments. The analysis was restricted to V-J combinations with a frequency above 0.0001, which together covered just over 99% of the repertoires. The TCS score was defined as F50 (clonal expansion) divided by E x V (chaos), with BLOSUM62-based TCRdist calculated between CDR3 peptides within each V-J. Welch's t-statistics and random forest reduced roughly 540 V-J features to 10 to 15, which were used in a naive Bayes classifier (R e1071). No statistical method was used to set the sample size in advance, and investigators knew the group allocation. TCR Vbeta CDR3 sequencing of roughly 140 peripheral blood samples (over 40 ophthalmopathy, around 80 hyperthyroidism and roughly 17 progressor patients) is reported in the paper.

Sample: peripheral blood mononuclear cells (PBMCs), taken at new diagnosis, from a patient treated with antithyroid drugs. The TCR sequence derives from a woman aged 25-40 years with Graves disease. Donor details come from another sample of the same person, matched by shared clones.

The nucleotide sequence is given as TGTGCCAGCAGTTTCCGCGGGAGTGCAGATACGCAGTATTTT. It specifies CASSFRGSADTQYF. The sequence links TRBV12-3 or TRBV12-4 to TRBJ2-3; a stretch of 7 junction bases matches TRBD2. Clipping removes 3 bases from V and 4 bases from J, with 4 as the unmatched junction base count. The CDR3, from cysteine to phenylalanine, totals 14 residues. Only the CDR3 part of the read is kept: 42 bases, read in frame from the first base.